This T cell receptor (beta chain) was documented in a study of EBV T-cell therapy then PD-1 blockade in nasopharyngeal carcinoma (dated by TCRdb to 2020 to 2023). According to the study, the label for this sample's treatment or condition signals: AdE1-LMPpoly-expanded autologous EBV-specific T-cell therapy followed by anti-PD-1 nivolumab. The Qiagen DNeasy Kit was used to extract genomic DNA from the sorted cells. The immunoSEQ platform was used for deep sequencing of the TCR beta chain. As for how the authors treated the data: Repertoire data analysis was performed with the immunoSEQ Analyzer software. TCRdb provides this immuneACCESS table in a form limited to in-frame rearrangements. Some clones are lacking; in checked studies, under half of them reflect an unresolved V gene, and why the rest are absent is not known. V, J and clone size were drawn from that table, and D and trimming were deduced from the DNA. A total of fewer than 20,000 clones appear in this sample, approximately 80% of them only once. The top ten hold 25% to 30% of the sample.

V and J are truncated by 2 bases and 0 bases respectively, leaving an intervening sequence of 11 bases. The CDR3, from cysteine to phenylalanine, totals 15 residues. Just CDR3 DNA is preserved here, 45 bases in frame from base 1. In the germline V gene, CDR1 corresponds to SGHDT and CDR2 to YYEEEE. Note on this clone: This receptor's antigen is unknown. Base quality data are lacking; no much larger clone is found one base away.

The chain was built from TRBV5-6 and TRBJ1-1; TRBD1 is a possible D gene, resting on 5 matching bases. The source was CD8+ T cells from blood, collected at day 0 from a patient whose treatment included autologous EBV-specific T cells and nivolumab. The origin of this receptor is a man aged 35 to 55 with nasopharyngeal carcinoma. The bases read TGTGCCAGCAGCTTTTTAAGGGGTATGAACACTGAAGCTTTCTTT. Its product reads: CASSFLRGMNTEAFF.